The 5 T cell receptor beta chains listed next were all sequenced from one sample in a study of T cells after yellow fever vaccination. MiXCR, applied by TCRdb to the 5' RACE reads, yields one record per CDR3 protein. Altogether more than 75,000 distinct CDR3 sequences are present, 8.9% being singletons, with the ten largest covering 16%. The material was CD8+ T cells not binding an NS4B(214-222) dextramer, sorted from PBMCs, obtained approximately 16 days after the first yellow fever vaccination. The receptors stem from a man younger than 35 who received the YFV17D yellow fever vaccine.

This clonotype has a handful of counts. The chain has TRBV2 and TRBJ2-1; 10 nucleotides align to TRBD1. Losses at the gene ends were 5 bases for V and 4 bases for J; bases not matched to a gene: 5. The CDR3 loop spans 15 amino acids. CDR1 SNHLY and CDR2 FYNNEI come from the germline V gene. The CDR3 is CASSPGTGVYNEQFF. The CDR3 DNA reads as TGTGCCAGCAGTCCCGGGACAGGGGTATACAATGAGCAGTTCTTC.

CDR3: CASSLAQLAGDLEQFF. CDR3 nucleotide sequence: TGTGCCAGCAGCTTAGCGCAACTAGCGGGGGACCTTGAGCAGTTCTTC. This sequence joins TRBV7-2 and TRBJ2-1; 11 positions match TRBD2. The ends lost 0 bases at V and 9 bases at J; junction bases unmatched: 7. Germline V gives CDR1 SGHTA, CDR2 FQGNSA. The CDR3 is 16 residues long.

Ten or more counts support this clonotype. V and J are TRBV20-1 and TRBJ1-6; D is possibly TRBD1 (5 bases). The germline V gene encodes CDR1 DFQATT and CDR2 SNEGSKA (reference sequence). This CDR3 has 15 amino acids. The germline V and J ends were trimmed by 1 base and 9 bases, with 16 bases remaining between them. The CDR3 spells CSARVRRSGGSPLHF. In nucleotides, the CDR3 is TGCAGTGCTAGAGTGCGGCGCTCCGGGGGTTCACCCCTCCACTTT.

Turning to this clonotype: A read error is possible here, since a much larger clone lies one base away. The chain recombines TRBV5-1 with TRBJ2-5; the match to TRBD2 covers 8 bases. V shed 0 bases and J 0 bases; nucleotides not matched to a gene: 7. The CDR3 is 17 residues long. The germline V gene encodes CDR1 SGHRS and CDR2 YFSETQ. The CDR3 spells CASSLDSRGGYQETQYF. The CDR3 coding sequence is TGCGCCAGCAGCTTGGATTCTCGCGGGGGGTACCAAGAGACCCAGTACTTC. Based on the CDR3 plus reference TRBV5-1 and TRBJ2-5, the full variable domain is KAGVTQTPRYLIKTRGQQVTLSCSPISGHRSVSWYQQTPGQGLQFLFEYFSETQRNKGNFPGRFSGRQFSNSRSEMNVSTLELGDSALYLCASSLDSRGGYQETQYFGPGTRLLVL.

This clonotype was observed a few times. V is TRBV5-6 and J is TRBJ1-3; 9 bases are shared with TRBD1. V was clipped by 7 bases and J by 0 bases; unmatched bases: 8. Germline V gene sequence: CDR1 SGHDT, CDR2 YYEEEE. The CDR3 is made up of 16 amino acids. The CDR3 bases are TGTGCCAGCCCAAGGGACAGGGAAAGCTCTGGAAACACCATATATTTT. Translated, it gives CASPRDRESSGNTIYF.